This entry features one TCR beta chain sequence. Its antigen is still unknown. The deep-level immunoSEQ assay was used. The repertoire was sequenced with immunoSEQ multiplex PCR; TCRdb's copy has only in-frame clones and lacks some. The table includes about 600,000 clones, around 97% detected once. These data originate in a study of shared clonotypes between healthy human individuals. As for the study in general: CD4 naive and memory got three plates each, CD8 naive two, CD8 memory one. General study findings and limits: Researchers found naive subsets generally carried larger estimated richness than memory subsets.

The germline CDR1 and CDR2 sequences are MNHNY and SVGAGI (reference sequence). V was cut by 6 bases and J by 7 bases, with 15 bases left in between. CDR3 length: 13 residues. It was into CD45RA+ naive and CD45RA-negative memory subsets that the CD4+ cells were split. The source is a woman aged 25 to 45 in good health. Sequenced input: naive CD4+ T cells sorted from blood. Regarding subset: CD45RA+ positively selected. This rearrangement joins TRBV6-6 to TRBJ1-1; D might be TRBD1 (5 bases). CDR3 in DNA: TGTGCCAGCAGCTTCCGGGGGGGTGGTGAAGCTTTCTTT. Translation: CASSFRGGGEAFF.